This passage covers 15 T cell receptor beta chains from one sample sequenced in a study of breast tumors, draining lymph nodes, adjacent tissues. TCRdb re-called the multiplex PCR reads through MiXCR, storing one row per CDR3 protein. The table has 160,000 or so distinct CDR3 sequences, around a third seen once; the top ten hold around 3.5%. Breast cancer patients provided tissue from their axillary draining lymph nodes. Sequenced: axillary lymph node tissue. The receptors come from a female donor with breast cancer. Some clones in this sample may be carry-over from other donors' samples.

This clonotype was counted ten times or more. A much larger clone differs from this one at a single base, so this may be a read error. V gene TRBV15 combines with J gene TRBJ2-7, with TRBD2 as a possible D gene (6 bases). The CDR3 is 15 amino acids. The V gene's germline CDR1 is LNHNV and CDR2 YYDKDF (reference sequence). The CDR3 reads CATSRDLGTGDERYF. The CDR3 bases are TGTGCCACCAGCAGAGATTTAGGGACGGGAGACGAGCGGTACTTC.

The rearrangement uses TRBV14 and TRBJ2-3, with TRBD2 matching over 11 bases. The trim removed 0 bases at V and 3 bases at J, leaving 2 bases unmatched. CDR3 length: 16 amino acids. Germline assignment: CDR1 SGHDN and CDR2 FVKESK. In nucleotides, the CDR3 is TGTGCCAGCAGCCAAGAAAGACTAGCGGGGACAGATACGCAGTATTTT. Its translation: CASSQERLAGTDTQYF.

Many counts were recorded for this clonotype. The chain carries TRBV2 and TRBJ1-6; the D gene is possibly TRBD1 (6 bases). V was pared by 1 base and J by 17 bases, with 12 bases between. The CDR3 extends over 12 amino acids. The V gene's germline CDR1 is SNHLY and CDR2 FYNNEI. The CDR3 DNA reads as TGTGCCAGCAGTGAAGGATGGGACACTTTCCACTTT. Translated: CASSEGWDTFHF.

As to this clonotype: One junction end disagrees with the germline gene, perhaps due to a read error. The chain employs TRBV7-3 and TRBJ2-6; a possible D gene is TRBD1 (5 bases). The CDR3 consists of 18 residues. Germline V gene data show CDR1 as SGHTA and CDR2 as FQGTGA. The CDR3 loop is CASGLRQAAFSGANALTF. DNA for the CDR3: TGTGCCAGCGGCTTAAGGCAGGCCGCATTCTCTGGGGCCAACGCCCTGACTTTC. The full variable domain, in which reference TRBV7-3 and TRBJ2-6 provide the parts outside the CDR3, is GAGVSQTPSNKVTEKGKYVELRCDPISGHTALYWYRQSLGQGPEFLIYFQGTGAADDSGLPNDRFFAVRPEGSVSTLKIQRTERGDSAVYLCASGLRQAAFSGANALTFGAGSRLTVL.

V is TRBV7-2 and J is TRBJ1-1; TRBD1 aligns across 12 bases. The germline V gene has CDR1 SGHTA and CDR2 FQGNSA. This CDR3 comprises 17 residues. The V gene end was trimmed by 1 base and the J gene end by 5 bases; junction bases not matched to a gene: 8. As DNA, the CDR3 is TGTGCCAGCAGCTTAGTGGGACAGGGGGCAGTTGGGACTGAAGCTTTCTTT. Its translation is CASSLVGQGAVGTEAFF.

The rearrangement uses TRBV20-1 and TRBJ2-7; 9 bases are shared with TRBD2. Germline lookup yields CDR1 DFQATT and CDR2 SNEGSKA (reference sequence). V lost 5 bases to trimming and J lost 3 bases; unmatched junction nucleotides: 5. The CDR3 runs to 13 residues. The CDR3 here is CSAVAGAIYEQYF. Written as DNA, the CDR3 is TGCAGTGCTGTAGCGGGGGCGATCTACGAGCAGTACTTC.

This clonotype occurred a few times. The CDR3 is CASSLEGLPKNNEQFF. The CDR3 DNA sequence: TGTGCCAGCAGTTTAGAGGGACTACCAAAAAACAATGAGCAGTTCTTC. The genes are TRBV27 and TRBJ2-1, with 7 bases aligning to TRBD2. V lost 2 bases and J lost 5; bases outside the gene matches: 9. The length of the CDR3 is 16 residues. Germline CDR1 is MNHEY and CDR2 is SMNVEV (reference sequence).

This clonotype showed up just a few times. The chain joins TRBV20-1 to TRBJ1-1, with D uncertain. Germline-derived CDR1 and CDR2 are DFQATT and SNEGSKA (reference sequence). The CDR3 is made up of 14 amino acids. V gave up 0 bases and J gave up 4 bases, with 12 bases separating them. The CDR3 is CSARDALSPTEAFF. The CDR3, as DNA: TGCAGTGCTAGAGATGCCCTAAGCCCCACTGAAGCTTTCTTT.

This clonotype has only a few counts. This chain uses TRBV10-3 with TRBJ1-1, with TRBD1 matching 9 bases. CDR1 is ENHRY, CDR2 SYGVKD, per germline. The CDR3 length is 16 residues. The V and J ends lost 2 bases and 1 base, in that order; junction bases with no gene match: 5. The chain's CDR3 is CAISERQGVANTEAFF. DNA of the CDR3: TGTGCCATCAGTGAGAGACAGGGGGTTGCGAACACTGAAGCTTTCTTT.

Notes on this clonotype: An end of the junction differs from the germline gene, which may be a read error. This rearrangement joins TRBV19 to TRBJ1-3; no clear D gene. The CDR3 is made up of 17 amino acids. Looked up from germline, CDR1 is LNHDA and CDR2 is SQIVND (reference sequence). CDR3 protein: CASSVTDRGTAGNTIFF. In DNA, the CDR3 is TGTGCCAGTAGTGTCACCGACCGGGGAACAGCTGGAAACACCATATTTTTT.

The rearrangement uses TRBV28 and TRBJ1-4, with D maybe TRBD1 (5 bases). CDR1 and CDR2 (germline): MDHEN, SYDVKM. The ends were cut back, 6 bases at V and 9 bases at J, with 17 bases in the middle. The CDR3 sequence is 14 residues long. CDR3 protein: CASSLAGLNKKLFF. CDR3 nucleotide sequence: TGTGCCAGCAGCCTCGCGGGACTGAATAAAAAACTGTTTTTT.

This clonotype was observed a few times. A much larger clonotype is one base distant, so this may be a read error. The rearrangement uses TRBV6-5 and TRBJ1-6, with unresolved D. There are 16 residues in the CDR3. With 5 bases removed from V and 5 bases from J, the gap between germline ends came to 16 bases. Germline-derived CDR1 and CDR2 are MNHEY and SVGAGI. The CDR3 region has the DNA TGTGCCAGCAGTCATTTGTCCGATCCCCATAATTCACCCCTCCACTTT. Translation: CASSHLSDPHNSPLHF.

This clonotype was seen ten or more times. The chain links TRBV4-2 to TRBJ2-3; either TRBD1 or TRBD2 may fit D (7 bases each). CDR3 length: 17 amino acids. Trimming took off 1 base at V and 5 bases at J, with 19 bases between the two ends. CDR1 and CDR2 (germline): LGHNA, YNFKEQ. The CDR3 protein is CASSQVLRGGAGDTQYF. Written as DNA, the CDR3 is TGTGCCAGCAGCCAAGTCCTCAGGGGGGGGGCCGGAGATACGCAGTATTTT.

This clonotype was seen at least ten times. This chain links TRBV7-9 with TRBJ2-3; maybe TRBD2 (5 bases). Germline V gene data show CDR1 as SEHNR and CDR2 as FQNEAQ (reference sequence). Trimming pared 1 base from V and 1 base from J, leaving 15 bases between. The CDR3 contains 17 residues. The CDR3, as DNA: TGTGCCAGCAGCTTAGGGAGGACGACAACCCGCACAGATACGCAGTATTTT. This encodes CASSLGRTTTRTDTQYF.

This clonotype appeared many times. The chain carries TRBV29-1 and TRBJ1-2, with 7 nucleotides matching TRBD1. CDR1 SQVTM and CDR2 ANQGSEA come from the germline V gene. Unmatched junction bases numbered 10, after V lost 3 bases and J lost 6 bases. The CDR3 sequence is 14 residues long. As DNA, the CDR3 is TGCAGCGTTGACATGGGAGGGGGCTGGGATGGCTACACCTTC. Protein product: CSVDMGGGWDGYTF.